Listed here are 8 T cell receptor beta chains from one sample, sequenced in a study of vaccination and CD4 T cells after COVID-19. No cognate antigen is known for these TCRs. The time point is: late sampling 161 to 241 days after vaccination in a few convalescent patients. Treatment: roughly 11-day PBMC culture with coronavirus spike peptide pools or control peptides (ViraFEST assay). The Oncomine TCR Beta short-read assay was applied to DNA of cultured CD4+ T cells. TCRdb independently ran MiXCR on the PCR reads; one entry per CDR3 protein. Of some 23,000 distinct CDR3 sequences listed, over 40% are singletons. Sequenced material: CD4+ T cells from blood, cultured in vitro, taken about 7 months after SARS-CoV-2 vaccination. These TCRs come from a human donor who had recovered from COVID-19.

V and J are TRBV19 and TRBJ2-7, with 10 nucleotides matching TRBD2. Germline loops: CDR1 LNHDA, CDR2 SQIVND (reference sequence). There are 15 residues in the CDR3. Trimming at V came to 6 bases and at J to 5 bases, leaving 10 bases not matched to a gene. DNA for the CDR3: TGTGCCAGTAGAACCCAGCGGGAGGGCCCCGACGAGCAGTACTTC. Amino acid sequence: CASRTQREGPDEQYF.

In this sample, this clonotype turned up a few times. The rearrangement links TRBV28 to TRBJ1-5; possibly TRBD1 for D (5 bases). The CDR3 loop spans 16 amino acids. The V and J ends lost 5 bases and 7 bases respectively, with 21 bases between them. CDR1 is MDHEN, CDR2 SYDVKM, per germline. CDR3 sequence: CASSPPYGEGRQPQHF. In nucleotides, the CDR3 is TGTGCCAGCAGTCCTCCGTATGGAGAGGGGCGACAGCCCCAGCATTTT. Full variable domain (remainder filled in from reference TRBV28 and TRBJ1-5): DVKVTQSSRYLVKRTGEKVFLECVQDMDHENMFWYRQDPGLGLRLIYFSYDVKMKEKGDIPEGYSVSREKKERFSLILESASTNQTSMYLCASSPPYGEGRQPQHFGDGTRLSIL.

The rearrangement links TRBV20-1 to TRBJ2-7, with TRBD2 identical over 15 bases. The CDR3 has 17 residues. Germline CDR1 is DFQATT and CDR2 is SNEGSKA (reference sequence). V lost 3 bases to trimming and J lost 7 bases; unmatched junction nucleotides: 13. CDR3 nucleotides: TGCAGTGCTAGGAACCTGCGGACTAGCGGGAGGGGGGGTGAGCAGTACTTC. The encoded protein is CSARNLRTSGRGGEQYF.

This clonotype was counted only a few times. V and J are TRBV24-1 and TRBJ2-5, with 7 bases lining up with TRBD1. Germline V lookup: CDR1 KGHDR, CDR2 SFDVKD. Trimming removed 10 bases from V and 5 bases from J; junction bases left unmatched: 6. The CDR3 consists of 12 residues. CDR3 bases: TGTGCCACGAGGGACAGATTGGAGACCCAGTACTTC. This gives the protein CATRDRLETQYF.

The V and J genes are TRBV20-1 and TRBJ2-1, with a possible D match to TRBD1 (5 bases). Germline CDR1 DFQATT, CDR2 SNEGSKA (reference sequence). V was pared by 5 bases and J by 3 bases, with 11 bases between. CDR3 size: 13 residues. The CDR3: CSAERQYYNEQFF. The CDR3 DNA sequence: TGCAGTGCTGAAAGACAGTACTACAATGAGCAGTTCTTC.

This chain uses TRBV7-9 with TRBJ2-5; TRBD1 aligns across 12 bases. Trimming removed 6 bases from V and 6 bases from J; junction bases left unmatched: 5. Germline CDR1 is SEHNR and CDR2 is FQNEAQ (reference sequence). The CDR3 is 14 amino acids. The CDR3 region is CASRPGQGAKTQYF. Written as DNA, the CDR3 is TGTGCCAGCAGACCGGGACAGGGGGCAAAGACCCAGTACTTC.

This chain uses TRBV7-9 with TRBJ2-4, with TRBD2 as a possible D gene (6 bases). Trimming took off 7 bases at V and 9 bases at J, with 13 bases between the two ends. The CDR3 length is 12 residues. Looked up from germline, CDR1 is SEHNR and CDR2 is FQNEAQ (reference sequence). CDR3 sequence reads: CASTTREGIQYF. Here the CDR3 DNA reads TGTGCCAGCACCACGCGGGAAGGCATTCAGTACTTC. The variable domain in full, completed from reference TRBV7-9 and TRBJ2-4, reads DTGVSQNPRHKITKRGQNVTFRCDPISEHNRLYWYRQTLGQGPEFLTYFQNEAQLEKSRLLSDRFSAERPKGSFSTLEIQRTEQGDSAMYLCASTTREGIQYFGAGTRLSVL.

Only a few counts were recorded for this clonotype. The V gene is TRBV19, the J gene TRBJ1-5, with D uncertain. Germline lookup yields CDR1 LNHDA and CDR2 SQIVND (reference sequence). The CDR3 runs to 15 residues. The V and J ends lost 1 base and 0 bases respectively, with 7 bases between them. In DNA, the CDR3 is TGTGCCAGTAGTATAGTGAGTGTTAGCAATCAGCCCCAGCATTTT. Protein product: CASSIVSVSNQPQHF.